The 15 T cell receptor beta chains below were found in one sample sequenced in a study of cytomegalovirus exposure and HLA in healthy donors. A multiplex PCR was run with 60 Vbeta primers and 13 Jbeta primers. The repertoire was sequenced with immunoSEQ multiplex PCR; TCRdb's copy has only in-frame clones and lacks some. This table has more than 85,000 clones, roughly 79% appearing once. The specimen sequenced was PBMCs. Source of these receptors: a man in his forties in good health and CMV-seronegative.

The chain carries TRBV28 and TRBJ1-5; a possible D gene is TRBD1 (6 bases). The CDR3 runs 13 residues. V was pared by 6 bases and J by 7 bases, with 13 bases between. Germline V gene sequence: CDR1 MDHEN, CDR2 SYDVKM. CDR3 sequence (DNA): TGTGCCAGCAGCACAGGGAGAGGACAGCCCCAGCATTTT. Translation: CASSTGRGQPQHF.

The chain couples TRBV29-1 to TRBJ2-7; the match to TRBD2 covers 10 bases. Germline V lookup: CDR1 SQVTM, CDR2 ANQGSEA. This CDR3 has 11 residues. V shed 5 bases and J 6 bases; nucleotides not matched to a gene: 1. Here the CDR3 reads CSVSGGGEQYF. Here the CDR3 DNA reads TGCAGCGTTAGCGGGGGGGGCGAGCAGTACTTC.

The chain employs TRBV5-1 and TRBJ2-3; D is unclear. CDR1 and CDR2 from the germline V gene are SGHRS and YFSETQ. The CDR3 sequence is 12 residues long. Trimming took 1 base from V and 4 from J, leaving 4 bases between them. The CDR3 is CASSLISDTQYF. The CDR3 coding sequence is TGCGCCAGCAGCTTGATCTCAGATACGCAGTATTTT.

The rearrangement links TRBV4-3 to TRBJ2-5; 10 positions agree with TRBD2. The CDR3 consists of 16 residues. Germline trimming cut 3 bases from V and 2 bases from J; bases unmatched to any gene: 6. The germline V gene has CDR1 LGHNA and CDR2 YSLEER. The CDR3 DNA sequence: TGCGCCAGCAGCCAGGCTAGCGGGAGTGGGCAAGAGACCCAGTACTTC. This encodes CASSQASGSGQETQYF.

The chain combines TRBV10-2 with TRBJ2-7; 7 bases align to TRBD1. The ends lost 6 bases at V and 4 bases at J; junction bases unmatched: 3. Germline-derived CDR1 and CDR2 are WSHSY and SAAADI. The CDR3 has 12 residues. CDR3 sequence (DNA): TGCGCCAGCAGCGAACAGGGGTACGAGCAGTACTTC. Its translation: CASSEQGYEQYF.

The CDR3 DNA sequence: TGCGCCAGCCTTCCGGGGGGTGAGAGCACCGGGGAGCTGTTTTTT. The encoded protein is CASLPGGESTGELFF. The chain combines TRBV10-2 with TRBJ2-2; 7 bases match TRBD2. The CDR3 loop spans 15 amino acids. V shed 8 bases and J 4 bases; nucleotides not matched to a gene: 10. Germline V gene sequence: CDR1 WSHSY, CDR2 SAAADI.

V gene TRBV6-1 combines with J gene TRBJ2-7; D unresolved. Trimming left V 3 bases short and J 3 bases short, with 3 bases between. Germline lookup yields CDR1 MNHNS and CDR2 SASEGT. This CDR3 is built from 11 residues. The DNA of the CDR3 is TGTGCCAGCAGTGATCTCTACGAGCAGTACTTC. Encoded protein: CASSDLYEQYF.

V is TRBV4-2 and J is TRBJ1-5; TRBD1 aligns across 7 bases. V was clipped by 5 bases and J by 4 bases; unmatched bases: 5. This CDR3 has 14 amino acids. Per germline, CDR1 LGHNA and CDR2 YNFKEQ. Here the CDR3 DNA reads TGTGCCAGCAGCAAGGGACAGCCAAATCAGCCCCAGCATTTT. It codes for CASSKGQPNQPQHF.

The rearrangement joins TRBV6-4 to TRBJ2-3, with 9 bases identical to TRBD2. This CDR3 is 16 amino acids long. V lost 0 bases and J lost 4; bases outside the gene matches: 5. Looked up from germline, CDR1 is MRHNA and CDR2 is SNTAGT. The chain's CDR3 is CASSDSAGGAPDTQYF. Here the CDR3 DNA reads TGTGCCAGCAGTGACTCTGCGGGGGGGGCCCCAGATACGCAGTATTTT.

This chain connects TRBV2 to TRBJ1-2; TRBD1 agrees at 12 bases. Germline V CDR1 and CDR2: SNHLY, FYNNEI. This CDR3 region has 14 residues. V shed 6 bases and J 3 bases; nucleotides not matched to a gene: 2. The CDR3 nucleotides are TGTGCCAGCAGCCGGGACAGGGGGCACTATGGCTACACCTTC. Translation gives CASSRDRGHYGYTF.

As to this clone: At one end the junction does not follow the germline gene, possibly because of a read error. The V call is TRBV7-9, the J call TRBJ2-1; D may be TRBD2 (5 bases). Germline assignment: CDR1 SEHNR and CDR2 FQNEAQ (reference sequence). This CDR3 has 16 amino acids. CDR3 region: CSSSLGTGIPYNEQFF. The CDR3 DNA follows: TGTTCCAGCAGCTTAGGTACGGGGATCCCCTACAATGAGCAGTTCTTC.

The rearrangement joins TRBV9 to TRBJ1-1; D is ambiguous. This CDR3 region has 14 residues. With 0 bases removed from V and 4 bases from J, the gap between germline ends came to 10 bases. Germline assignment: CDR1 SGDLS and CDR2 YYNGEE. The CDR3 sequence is CASSVVTAGTEAFF. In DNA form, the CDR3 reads TGTGCCAGCAGCGTAGTAACGGCGGGCACTGAAGCTTTCTTT.

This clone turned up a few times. DNA of the CDR3: TGTGCCAGCAGCGGATTAGCGGGAGGGAACTACGAGCAGTACTTC. This translates into CASSGLAGGNYEQYF. The V gene is TRBV7-9, the J gene TRBJ2-7, with TRBD2 identical over 11 bases. Germline trimming cut 5 bases from V and 3 bases from J; bases unmatched to any gene: 6. Germline lookup yields CDR1 SEHNR and CDR2 FQNEAQ (reference sequence). This CDR3 region has 15 residues. The entire variable domain, with the rest obtained from reference TRBV7-9 and TRBJ2-7, is as follows: DTGVSQNPRHKITKRGQNVTFRCDPISEHNRLYWYRQTLGQGPEFLTYFQNEAQLEKSRLLSDRFSAERPKGSFSTLEIQRTEQGDSAMYLCASSGLAGGNYEQYFGPGTRLTVT.

This CDR3 reads CASSEQGAHGYTF. CDR3 nucleotides: TGTGCCAGCAGCGAACAGGGGGCCCATGGCTACACCTTC. The rearrangement links TRBV7-8 to TRBJ1-2; 9 bases align to TRBD1. Germline loops: CDR1 SGHVS, CDR2 FQNEAQ. Trimming at V came to 5 bases and at J to 6 bases, leaving 4 bases not matched to a gene. The CDR3 sequence is 13 residues long.

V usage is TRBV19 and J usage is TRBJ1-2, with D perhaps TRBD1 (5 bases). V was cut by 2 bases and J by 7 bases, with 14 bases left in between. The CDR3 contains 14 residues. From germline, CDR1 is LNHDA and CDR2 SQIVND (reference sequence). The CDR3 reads CASSINGGAAGYTF. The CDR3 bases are TGTGCCAGTAGTATAAACGGAGGGGCGGCTGGCTACACCTTC.